The 7 T cell receptor beta chains given below trace back to one sample, sequenced in a study of OX40 agonist ivuxolimab in advanced cancers. This table comes from immunoSEQ multiplex PCR, and its TCRdb copy is limited to in-frame clones, with some not included. The sample contains tens of thousands of clones, approximately 90% of which appear only once. The sample consisted of CD4+ or CD8+ T cells sorted from blood, taken in a trial of the OX40 agonist ivuxolimab. The receptors stem from an adult with an advanced solid tumor such as melanoma, head and neck, liver or kidney cancer.

The table lists this clone with a count of one. This rearrangement joins TRBV7-2 to TRBJ2-1, with 11 bases aligning to TRBD2. Trimming at V came to 3 bases and at J to 6 bases, leaving 4 bases not matched to a gene. The germline gives CDR1 SGHTA, CDR2 FQGNSA. The CDR3 sequence is 15 residues long. The CDR3: CASSFSGRAFNEQFF. CDR3 coding DNA: TGTGCCAGCAGCTTTAGCGGGAGGGCCTTCAATGAGCAGTTCTTC.

The chain links TRBV4-1 to TRBJ2-1; D is uncertain. Trimming took 6 bases from V and 5 from J, leaving 11 bases between them. Germline V lookup: CDR1 MGHRA, CDR2 YSYEKL. The CDR3 length is 13 residues. CDR3 nucleotide sequence: TGCGCCAGCAGTAACCTGGGCGACAATGAGCAGTTCTTC. It codes for CASSNLGDNEQFF.

CDR3 nucleotides: TGTGCCAGCAGCTTAGGCTCCGGTTGGGCAGGGAACTATGGCTACACCTTC. Translation gives CASSLGSGWAGNYGYTF. J is TRBJ1-2 and V is TRBV5-6; tentative D call: TRBD1 (5 bases). V dropped 2 bases and J dropped 2 bases, with 19 bases sitting between them. Germline-derived CDR1 and CDR2 are SGHDT and YYEEEE. The CDR3 contains 17 residues.

To note about this clone: A junction boundary mismatches the germline segment, possibly from a read error. The chain combines TRBV5-1 with TRBJ1-3; D perhaps matches TRBD1 (6 bases). CDR3 length equals 15 residues. Germline assignment: CDR1 SGHRS and CDR2 YFSETQ. Here the CDR3 reads CASSLSSTGGNTIYF. In DNA form, the CDR3 reads TGTGCCAGCAGCTTGTCATCGACAGGAGGAAACACCATATATTTT.

V gene TRBV2 combines with J gene TRBJ2-3, with D hard to call. In germline, CDR1 is SNHLY, CDR2 FYNNEI. The V and J ends lost 11 bases and 4 bases respectively, with 19 bases between them. The CDR3 sequence is 14 residues long. Written as DNA, the CDR3 is TGTGCCGTATTTCTAGAAGGGAACGCAGATACGCAGTATTTT. This gives the protein CAVFLEGNADTQYF.

The rearrangement joins TRBV19 to TRBJ2-7, with 8 nucleotides matching TRBD1. J was trimmed by 5 bases and V by 2 bases; bases with no gene match: 5. The length of the CDR3 is 14 residues. Germline lookup yields CDR1 LNHDA and CDR2 SQIVND (reference sequence). The CDR3 DNA follows: TGTGCCAGTAGTATACAGGGGGCGCGAAACGAGCAGTACTTC. It codes for CASSIQGARNEQYF.

V and J are TRBV6-1 and TRBJ1-5; D might be TRBD1 (6 bases). V was trimmed by 1 base and J by 0 bases, leaving 13 bases between them. Germline lookup yields CDR1 MNHNS and CDR2 SASEGT. The CDR3 spans 17 residues. In DNA form, the CDR3 reads TGTGCCAGCAGTGAAGGGTGGGGGGCGCGTAGCAATCAGCCCCAGCATTTT. Amino acids: CASSEGWGARSNQPQHF.